The 15 T cell receptor beta chains given below trace back to one sample, sequenced in a study of blood T cell repertoires in COVID-19. TCRdb's table, derived via immunoSEQ multiplex PCR, lists solely in-frame clones and lacks some. The sample gives roughly 140,000 clones, around four fifths of which show up once; about 4% is in the top ten. The sample taken for sequencing was peripheral blood. The receptors stem from a woman aged 80 or over with acute or convalescent COVID-19.

J is TRBJ1-2 and V is TRBV27; no reliable D call. Germline V CDR1 and CDR2: MNHEY, SMNVEV (reference sequence). The V end lost 10 bases, the J end lost 8 bases, and 20 bases lay between the germline ends. The CDR3 has 13 residues. The CDR3 here is CATLGRVEGGYTF. The DNA of the CDR3 is TGTGCCACTCTGGGTCGCGTTGAGGGAGGCTACACCTTC.

The chain combines TRBV18 with TRBJ1-5; possible D gene TRBD1, 6 bases. The V end was cut by 6 bases, the J end by 5 bases, with 11 bases between. The CDR3 is 13 residues long. Germline assignment: CDR1 KGHSH and CDR2 LQKENI. The CDR3 loop is CASSRGGDQPQHF. CDR3 DNA sequence: TGTGCCAGCTCTCGAGGGGGGGATCAGCCCCAGCATTTT.

This clone was seen a handful of times. The chain has TRBV2 and TRBJ2-3; 8 bases align to TRBD1. Germline CDR1 is SNHLY and CDR2 is FYNNEI. The V gene end was trimmed by 9 bases and the J gene end by 6 bases; junction bases not matched to a gene: 5. The length of the CDR3 is 12 residues. CDR3 sequence reads: CASDRGFDTQYF. CDR3 coding DNA: TGTGCCAGTGACAGGGGTTTTGATACGCAGTATTTT.

The chain uses TRBV9 and TRBJ1-1; 7 nucleotides agree with TRBD1. V dropped 2 bases and J dropped 0; count of bases not matched to a gene: 7. Germline V lookup: CDR1 SGDLS, CDR2 YYNGEE. CDR3 length: 16 amino acids. The DNA of the CDR3 is TGTGCCAGCAGCGTGGGACAGCGGACGATGAACACTGAAGCTTTCTTT. Translated: CASSVGQRTMNTEAFF.

J is TRBJ1-1 and V is TRBV29-1, with 8 bases matching TRBD1. Unmatched junction bases numbered 12, after V lost 7 bases and J lost 11 bases. The CDR3 is made up of 12 amino acids. Germline V CDR1 and CDR2: SQVTM, ANQGSEA. The CDR3 reads CSGQGAGGSAFF. CDR3 DNA: TGCAGCGGCCAGGGGGCCGGAGGATCCGCTTTCTTT.

With regard to this clone: One end of the junction varies from germline; a read error may be responsible. V gene TRBV3-1 (or the pseudogene TRBV3-2) combines with J gene TRBJ2-3; D might be TRBD1 (6 bases). CDR1 and CDR2 from the germline V gene are LGHDT and YNNKEL (reference sequence). The CDR3 has 15 residues. DNA of the CDR3: TGTGCCAGCAGCAGGGGGTTAATGAGCAGAGATACGCAGTATTTT. This translates into CASSRGLMSRDTQYF.

This chain uses TRBV21-1 with TRBJ1-1; the table's D call, TRBD1, was not checked against the DNA. TRBV21-1 is recorded as a pseudogene. The CDR3 consists of 16 residues. CDR3 region: CASSMLRGRTNTEAFF. In DNA, the CDR3 is TGTGCCAGCAGCATGCTAAGGGGGCGGACCAACACTGAAGCTTTCTTT.

This clone was counted only a few times. The chain links TRBV6-5 to TRBJ1-5; D is undetermined. Trimming shortened V by 5 bases and J by 3 bases, and 11 bases separated the two germline ends. CDR1 and CDR2 (germline): MNHEY, SVGAGI. The CDR3 spans 14 residues. The DNA of the CDR3 is TGTGCCAGCAGTCCACGACTGCCCAATCAGCCCCAGCATTTT. Its translation: CASSPRLPNQPQHF.

This chain connects TRBV5-4 to TRBJ2-2; D not certain. From germline, CDR1 is SGHNT and CDR2 YYREEE (reference sequence). The CDR3 covers 11 residues. V lost 4 bases to trimming and J lost 8 bases, with 6 bases between them. CDR3 nucleotides: TGTGCCAGCAGCCGAACAGGGGAGCTGTTTTTT. Encoded protein: CASSRTGELFF.

The table lists this clone with a few counts. V is TRBV6-6 and J is TRBJ2-5; TRBD2 is a possible D gene (6 bases). Trimming shortened V by 2 bases and J by 5 bases, and 18 bases separated the two germline ends. The germline CDR1 and CDR2 sequences are MNHNY and SVGAGI (reference sequence). The CDR3 loop spans 16 amino acids. CDR3 DNA: TGTGCCAGCAGTTACGACGGGACCCGGGGGTGGGAGACCCAGTACTTC. Protein product: CASSYDGTRGWETQYF.

The CDR3, as DNA: TGTGCCAGCAGCCCACGATCCGGGACAGCCCTGGGGAACACTGAAGCTTTCTTT. Translated, it gives CASSPRSGTALGNTEAFF. The genes are TRBV5-6 and TRBJ1-1; the match to TRBD1 covers 7 bases. Germline V gene sequence: CDR1 SGHDT, CDR2 YYEEEE. V lost 4 bases to trimming and J lost 1 base; unmatched junction nucleotides: 16. The CDR3 length is 18 residues.

The rearrangement links TRBV12-3 or TRBV12-4 to TRBJ2-5; the D gene is possibly TRBD2 (5 bases). The CDR3 is 12 amino acids. V was pared by 6 bases and J by 2 bases, with 7 bases between. The CDR3 is CASRGLQETQYF. DNA for the CDR3: TGTGCCAGCAGAGGACTTCAAGAGACCCAGTACTTC.

The gene calls are TRBV5-1 and TRBJ1-2, with TRBD1 as a possible D gene (6 bases). The germline gives CDR1 SGHRS, CDR2 YFSETQ. V was pared by 0 bases and J by 8 bases, with 14 bases between. The CDR3 has 14 residues. The CDR3 spells CASSLGGTLSGYTF. For the CDR3, the DNA is TGCGCCAGCAGCTTGGGGGGGACACTCTCCGGCTACACCTTC.

The chain carries TRBV5-1 and TRBJ1-1, with D possibly TRBD1 on 5 matching bases. Looked up from germline, CDR1 is SGHRS and CDR2 is YFSETQ. This CDR3 has 16 residues. V lost 4 bases, J lost 4 bases, and 20 bases lay in between. The CDR3 DNA reads TGCGCCAGCAGCCCGCTGGGGGGTAGCGGGGGCACTGAAGCTTTCTTT. Protein product: CASSPLGGSGGTEAFF. Filled out from reference TRBV5-1 and TRBJ1-1, the complete variable domain reads KAGVTQTPRYLIKTRGQQVTLSCSPISGHRSVSWYQQTPGQGLQFLFEYFSETQRNKGNFPGRFSGRQFSNSRSEMNVSTLELGDSALYLCASSPLGGSGGTEAFFGQGTRLTVV.

This chain joins TRBV9 and TRBJ1-1; weak D call: TRBD1 (6 bases). The CDR3 length is 13 residues. Germline assignment: CDR1 SGDLS and CDR2 YYNGEE. V was shortened by 2 bases and J by 4 bases, with 9 bases between the two germline ends. The CDR3 bases are TGTGCCAGCAGCGTTCAGGGGAGCACTGAAGCTTTCTTT. It encodes CASSVQGSTEAFF. The variable domain in full, completed from reference TRBV9 and TRBJ1-1, reads DSGVTQTPKHLITATGQRVTLRCSPRSGDLSVYWYQQSLDQGLQFLIQYYNGEERAKGNILERFSAQQFPDLHSELNLSSLELGDSALYFCASSVQGSTEAFFGQGTRLTVV.